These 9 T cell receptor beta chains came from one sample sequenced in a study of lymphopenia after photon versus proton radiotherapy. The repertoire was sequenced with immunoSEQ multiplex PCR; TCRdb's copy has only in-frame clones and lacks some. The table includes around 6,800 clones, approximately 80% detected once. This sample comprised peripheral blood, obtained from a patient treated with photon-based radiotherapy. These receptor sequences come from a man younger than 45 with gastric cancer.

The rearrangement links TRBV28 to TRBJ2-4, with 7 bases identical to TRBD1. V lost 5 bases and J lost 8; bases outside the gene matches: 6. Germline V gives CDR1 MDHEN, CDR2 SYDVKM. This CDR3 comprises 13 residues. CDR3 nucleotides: TGTGCCAGCAGTGAACAGGGGCCAGACATTCAGTACTTC. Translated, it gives CASSEQGPDIQYF.

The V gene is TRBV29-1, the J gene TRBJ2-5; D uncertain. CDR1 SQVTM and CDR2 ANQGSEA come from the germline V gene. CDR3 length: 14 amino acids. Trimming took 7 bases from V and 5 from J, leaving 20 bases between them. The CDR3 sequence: CSAVVAPVGETQYF. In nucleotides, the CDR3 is TGCAGCGCTGTAGTCGCCCCGGTAGGGGAGACCCAGTACTTC.

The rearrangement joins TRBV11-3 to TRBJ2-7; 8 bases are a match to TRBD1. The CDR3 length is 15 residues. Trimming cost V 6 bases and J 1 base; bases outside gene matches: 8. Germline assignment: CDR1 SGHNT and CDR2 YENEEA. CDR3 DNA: TGTGCCAGCAGGACTCGGACAGGGACTTCCTACGAGCAGTACTTC. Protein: CASRTRTGTSYEQYF.

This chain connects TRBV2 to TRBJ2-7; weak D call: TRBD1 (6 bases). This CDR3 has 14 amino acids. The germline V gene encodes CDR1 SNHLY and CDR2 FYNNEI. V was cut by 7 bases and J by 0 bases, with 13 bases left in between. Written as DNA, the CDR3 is TGTGCCAGCAAGAGCAGGGGAAGCTCCTACGAGCAGTACTTC. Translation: CASKSRGSSYEQYF. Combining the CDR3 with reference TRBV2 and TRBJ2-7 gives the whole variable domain EPEVTQTPSHQVTQMGQEVILRCVPISNHLYFYWYRQILGQKVEFLVSFYNNEISEKSEIFDDQFSVERPDGSNFTLKIRSTKLEDSAMYFCASKSRGSSYEQYFGPGTRLTVT.

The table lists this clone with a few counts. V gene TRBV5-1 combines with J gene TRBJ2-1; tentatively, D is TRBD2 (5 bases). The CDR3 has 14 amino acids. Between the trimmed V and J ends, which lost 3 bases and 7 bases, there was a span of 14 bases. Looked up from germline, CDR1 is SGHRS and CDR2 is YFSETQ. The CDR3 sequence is CASSSEKLVNEQFF. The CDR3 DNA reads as TGCGCCAGCAGCTCGGAAAAACTAGTTAATGAGCAGTTCTTC.

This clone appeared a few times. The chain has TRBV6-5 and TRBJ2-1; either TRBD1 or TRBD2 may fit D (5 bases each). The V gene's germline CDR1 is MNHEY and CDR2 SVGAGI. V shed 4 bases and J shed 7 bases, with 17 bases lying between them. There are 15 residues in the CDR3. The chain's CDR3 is CASSFRPGRTNEQFF. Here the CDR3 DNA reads TGTGCCAGCAGTTTCCGACCGGGACGCACAAATGAGCAGTTCTTC.

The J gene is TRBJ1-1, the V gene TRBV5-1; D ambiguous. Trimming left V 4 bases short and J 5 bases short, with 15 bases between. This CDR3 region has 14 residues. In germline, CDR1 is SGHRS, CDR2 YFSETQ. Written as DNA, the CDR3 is TGCGCCAGCAGCGATACTGCTATGTTAACTGAAGCTTTCTTT. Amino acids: CASSDTAMLTEAFF. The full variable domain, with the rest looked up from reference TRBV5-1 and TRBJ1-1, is KAGVTQTPRYLIKTRGQQVTLSCSPISGHRSVSWYQQTPGQGLQFLFEYFSETQRNKGNFPGRFSGRQFSNSRSEMNVSTLELGDSALYLCASSDTAMLTEAFFGQGTRLTVV.

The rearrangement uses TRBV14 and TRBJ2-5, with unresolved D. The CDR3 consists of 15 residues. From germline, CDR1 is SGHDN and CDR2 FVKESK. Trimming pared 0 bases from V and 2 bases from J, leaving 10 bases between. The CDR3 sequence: CASSQDLGIQETQYF. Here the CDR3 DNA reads TGTGCCAGCAGCCAAGATTTGGGGATACAAGAGACCCAGTACTTC. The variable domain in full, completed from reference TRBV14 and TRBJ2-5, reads EAGVTQFPSHSVIEKGQTVTLRCDPISGHDNLYWYRRVMGKEIKFLLHFVKESKQDESGMPNNRFLAERTGGTYSTLKVQPAELEDSGVYFCASSQDLGIQETQYFGPGTRLLVL.

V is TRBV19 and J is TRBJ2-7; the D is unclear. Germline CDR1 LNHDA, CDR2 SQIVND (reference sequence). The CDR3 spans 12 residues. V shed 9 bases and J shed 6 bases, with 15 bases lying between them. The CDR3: CASPFGPTEQYF. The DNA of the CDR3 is TGTGCCAGCCCGTTTGGGCCGACCGAGCAGTACTTC.